This paragraph covers one T cell receptor beta chain sequence. The antigen is undetermined. This entry comes from a study of T cells in tuberculosis. Overall study context: The T cells targeted glucose monomycolate, a mycobacterial lipid, via CD1B. This South African cohort compared adolescents with or without latent tuberculosis against adults with active tuberculosis.

Study-wide results and limits: GEM motif frequencies gave 55% to 75% accuracy; the GMM repertoire gave roughly 90%.

The length of the CDR3 is 15 residues. Germline trimming cut 5 bases from V and 6 bases from J; bases unmatched to any gene: 11. Germline V CDR1 and CDR2: SGHTA, FQGNSA. The protocol was immunoSEQ multiplex PCR, while the TCRdb copy is restricted to in-frame clones and leaves out a portion. The sample has over 25,000 clones, around 90% seen once. The clonotype was recovered from a donor aged 10-29 years with latent tuberculosis or without tuberculosis infection. The chain carries TRBV7-2 and TRBJ2-7; 9 bases are a match to TRBD2. Sequenced input: PBMCs. This CDR3 is CASSPGGGGAREQYF. In DNA form, the CDR3 reads TGTGCCAGCAGCCCGGGGGGCGGGGGGGCCCGCGAGCAGTACTTC.